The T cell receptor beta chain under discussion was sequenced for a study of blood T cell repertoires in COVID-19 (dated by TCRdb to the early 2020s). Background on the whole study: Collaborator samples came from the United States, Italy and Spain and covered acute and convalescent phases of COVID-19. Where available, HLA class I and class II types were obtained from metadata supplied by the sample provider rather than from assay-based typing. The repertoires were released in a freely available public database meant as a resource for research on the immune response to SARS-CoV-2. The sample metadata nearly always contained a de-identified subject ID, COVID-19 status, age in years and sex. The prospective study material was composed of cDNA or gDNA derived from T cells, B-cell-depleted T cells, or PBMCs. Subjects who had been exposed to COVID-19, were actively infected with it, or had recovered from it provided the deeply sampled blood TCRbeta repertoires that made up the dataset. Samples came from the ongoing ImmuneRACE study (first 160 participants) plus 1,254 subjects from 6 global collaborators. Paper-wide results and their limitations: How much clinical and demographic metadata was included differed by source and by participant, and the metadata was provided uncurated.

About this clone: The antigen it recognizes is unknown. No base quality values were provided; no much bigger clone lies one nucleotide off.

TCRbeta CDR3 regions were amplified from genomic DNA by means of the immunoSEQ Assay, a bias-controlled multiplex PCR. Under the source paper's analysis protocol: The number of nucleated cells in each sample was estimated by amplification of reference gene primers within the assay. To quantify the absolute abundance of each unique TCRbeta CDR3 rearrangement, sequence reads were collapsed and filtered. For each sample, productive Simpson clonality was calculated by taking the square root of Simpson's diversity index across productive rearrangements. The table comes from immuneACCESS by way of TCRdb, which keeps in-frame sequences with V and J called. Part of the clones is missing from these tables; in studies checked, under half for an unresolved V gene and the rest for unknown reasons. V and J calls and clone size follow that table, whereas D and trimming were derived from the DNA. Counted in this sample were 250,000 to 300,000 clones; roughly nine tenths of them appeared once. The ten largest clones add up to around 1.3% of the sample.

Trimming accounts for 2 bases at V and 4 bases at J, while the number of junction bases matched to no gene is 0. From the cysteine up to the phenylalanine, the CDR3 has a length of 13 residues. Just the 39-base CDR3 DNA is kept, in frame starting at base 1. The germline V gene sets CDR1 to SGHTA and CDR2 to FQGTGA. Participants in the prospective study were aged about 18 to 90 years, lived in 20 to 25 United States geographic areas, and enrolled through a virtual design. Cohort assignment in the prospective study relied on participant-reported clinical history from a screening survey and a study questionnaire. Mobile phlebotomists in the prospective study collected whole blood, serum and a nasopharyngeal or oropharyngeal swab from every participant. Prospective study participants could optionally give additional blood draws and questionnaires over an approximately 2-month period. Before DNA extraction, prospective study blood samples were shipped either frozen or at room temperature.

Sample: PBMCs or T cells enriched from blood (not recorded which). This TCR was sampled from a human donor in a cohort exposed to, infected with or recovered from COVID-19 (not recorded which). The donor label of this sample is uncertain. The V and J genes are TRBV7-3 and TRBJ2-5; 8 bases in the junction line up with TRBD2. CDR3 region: CASSLGLAETQYF. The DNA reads TGTGCCAGCAGCTTAGGACTAGCAGAGACCCAGTACTTC.